This T cell receptor beta chain was observed in a study of control samples from healthy donors and cancer patients. Measured with immunoSEQ multiplex PCR; TCRdb has only the in-frame clones, and not every one. The sample carries about 250,000 clones, over 75% recorded once. V shed 5 bases and J shed 5 bases, with 13 bases lying between them. Germline CDR1 and CDR2: LNHNV and YYDKDF (reference sequence). The CDR3 length is 14 residues. Sequencing was done on a sample of PBMCs. The V and J genes are TRBV15 and TRBJ1-5; no definite D call. This receptor was taken from a woman aged 55 to 70 with lung cancer. CDR3 amino acids: CATSQTIKDQPQHF. The CDR3 DNA reads as TGTGCCACCAGCCAGACAATTAAGGATCAGCCCCAGCATTTT.